This TCR beta chain was identified in a study of OX40 agonist ivuxolimab in advanced cancers. Study results and limitations: CD8+ T cells averaged more expanded clones than CD4+.

Concerning this clone itself: Its antigen is unknown.

Sequencing used immunoSEQ multiplex PCR; TCRdb keeps in-frame clones, though not all of them. The sample contains 6,000 to 6,500 clones, 70% to 90% of which appear only once. This clonotype originated in an adult with an advanced solid tumor such as melanoma, head and neck, liver or kidney cancer. The specimen was CD4+ or CD8+ T cells sorted from blood, collected in a trial of the OX40 agonist ivuxolimab.

CDR3 in amino acids: CASSIGLNEQFF. In DNA, the CDR3 is TGTGCCAGTAGTATAGGATTGAATGAGCAGTTCTTC. V gene TRBV19 combines with J gene TRBJ2-1; D gene uncertain. V was pared by 1 base and J by 7 bases, with 5 bases between. This CDR3 has 12 residues. Germline lookup yields CDR1 LNHDA and CDR2 SQIVND (reference sequence).